Listed below are T cell receptor beta chains from one sample, sequenced in a study of blood T cell repertoires in COVID-19. Here immunoSEQ multiplex PCR was the method, and the copy in TCRdb shows in-frame clones only, minus some. The sample carries under 300,000 clones, roughly 90% recorded once. The sequenced sample consisted of PBMCs or T cells enriched from blood (not recorded which). These receptors originate from a man aged 35-49 years who had recovered from COVID-19. The CDR3 runs from the conserved cysteine through the conserved F or W. Each record gives: D gene, V gene, CDR3 length, J gene, clone size, CDR3 DNA, CDR3 protein. A D gene is named only where the DNA matches it firmly. Not every row has a clone size; where given, it reads once, few, many or a size class.

>-|TRBV5-5|12|TRBJ1-1|-
TGTGCCAGCAGTCCTTGGGCTGGTGAAGCTTTCTTT
CASSPWAGEAFF
>-|TRBV19|14|TRBJ1-1|-
TGTGCCAGTAGGTCAGGGGCCTTGAACACTGAAGCTTTCTTT
CASRSGALNTEAFF
>TRBD2|TRBV9|16|TRBJ2-3|few
TGTGCCAGCAGCGCCTTAACTAGCGGGAATAGAGATACGCAGTATTTT
CASSALTSGNRDTQYF
>-|TRBV15|15|TRBJ1-5|-
TGTGCCACCAGCAGGTTACAGGGATCCAATCAGCCCCAGCATTTT
CATSRLQGSNQPQHF
>-|TRBV28|16|TRBJ1-3|-
TGTGCCAGCAGCTCGCCCCGGGGAGAGCTGAGAAACACCATATATTTT
CASSSPRGELRNTIYF
>TRBD1|TRBV6-5|15|TRBJ1-4|-
TGTGCCAGCAGCCCGACAGGGGGTCTAAGTGAAAAACTGTTTTTT
CASSPTGGLSEKLFF
>TRBD1|TRBV7-2|16|TRBJ2-7|-
TGTGCCAGCAGCCTGCTCTCGGGACAGGTCTCCTACGAGCAGTACTTC
CASSLLSGQVSYEQYF
>TRBD1|TRBV7-8|17|TRBJ1-5|-
TGTGCCAGCAGTCAGAGACAGGGGGACTATAGCAATCAGCCCCAGCATTTT
CASSQRQGDYSNQPQHF
>-|TRBV6-1|16|TRBJ1-5|-
TGTGCCAGCAGTGAAGCGTTGGGGCGTAAATATCAGCCCCAGCATTTT
CASSEALGRKYQPQHF
>-|TRBV27|13|TRBJ1-2|-
TGTGCCAGCAGTTTATATGCCGCGGCGGGCTACACCTTC
CASSLYAAAGYTF
>-|TRBV7-9|11|TRBJ2-5|-
TGTGCCAGCAGCTTTAGAGAGACCCAGTACTTC
CASSFRETQYF
>TRBD1|TRBV28|14|TRBJ1-1|-
TGTGCCAGCCGGTATAGGGACAGTTATACTGAAGCTTTCTTT
CASRYRDSYTEAFF
>-|TRBV7-2|16|TRBJ1-3|-
TGTGCCAGCAGCTTAGAGGGACACCTTAGGGGAAACACCATATATTTT
CASSLEGHLRGNTIYF
>TRBD1|TRBV18|15|TRBJ2-2|-
TGTGCCAGCTCACCTCAGTCAGGGGGAACCGGGGAGCTGTTTTTT
CASSPQSGGTGELFF
>-|TRBV29-1|12|TRBJ1-1|-
TGCAGCGTTGATTACAGGGAAGGGGAAGCTTTCTTT
CSVDYREGEAFF